This note documents a single TCR beta chain sequence. Its recognized antigen is unknown. Nothing much larger sits one base from this clone, and base qualities are not available. Enrolling through a virtual design, the prospective study's participants ranged in age from roughly 18 to 95 years and lived across around 25 United States geographic areas. Cohort assignment in the prospective study relied on participant-reported clinical history from a screening survey and a study questionnaire. In the prospective study, mobile phlebotomists collected whole blood, serum and a nasopharyngeal or oropharyngeal swab from each participant. Additional blood draws and questionnaires over an approximately two-month period could optionally be provided by prospective study participants. Before DNA extraction, blood samples from the prospective study were shipped at room temperature or frozen. The CDR3, from cysteine to phenylalanine, totals 13 residues. CDR3 DNA is the only sequence kept; it has 39 bases, read in frame from the first base. CDR1 and CDR2 (SGHNT, YENEEA) derive from the germline V gene. V loses 1 base of germline sequence and J loses 5 bases, and the interval between the two ends is 3 bases.

TCRbeta CDR3 regions were amplified from genomic DNA using the immunoSEQ Assay, a bias-controlled multiplex PCR. Per the original workflow: Nucleated cell counts per sample were estimated from amplification of reference gene primers within the assay. To quantify the absolute abundance of each unique TCRbeta CDR3 rearrangement, sequence reads were collapsed and filtered. For each sample, productive Simpson clonality was calculated as the square root of Simpson's diversity index over productive rearrangements. This immuneACCESS table, as held by TCRdb, lists in-frame sequences with V and J called but not all clones. Of the missing ones, under half trace to an unresolved V gene in checked studies; the others have no known cause. That table furnishes V, J and clone size, whereas the DNA furnished D and trimming. This sample holds 200,000 to 300,000 clones; roughly 87% were observed only once. The ten top clones hold just over 2.5% of the sample.

This specimen belongs to a study of blood T cell repertoires in COVID-19 (dated by TCRdb to about 2020). Study-level background: Collaborator samples came from the United States, Italy and Spain and covered acute and convalescent phases of COVID-19. Samples came from the ongoing ImmuneRACE study (first 160 participants) plus 1,254 subjects from 6 global collaborators. The material from the prospective study consisted of cDNA or gDNA derived from T cells, B-cell-depleted T cells, or PBMCs. Sample metadata almost always included a de-identified subject ID, COVID-19 status, age in years and sex. Subjects who had been exposed to COVID-19, were actively infected with it, or had recovered from it provided the deeply sampled blood TCRbeta repertoires that made up the dataset. Where available, HLA class I and class II types were obtained from metadata supplied by the sample provider rather than from assay-based typing. A freely available public database, intended as a resource for researchers studying the immune response to SARS-CoV-2, is where the repertoires were released.

The paper's findings and limits, for the study overall: How much clinical and demographic metadata was included differed by source and by participant, and the metadata was provided uncurated.

The chain uses TRBV11-3 and TRBJ1-6; the D gene is unclear. The receptor's source is a young woman with acute COVID-19. The sequencing sample was made of PBMCs or T cells enriched from blood (not recorded which). The CDR3 protein sequence reads: CASSLGDNSPLHF. The DNA reads as follows: TGTGCCAGCAGCTTAGGAGATAATTCACCCCTCCACTTT.